The 25 T cell receptor beta chains given below trace back to one sample, sequenced in a study of T-cell reconstitution after alpha-beta-depleted transplantation in children. A library of TCRbeta sequences, prepared with unique molecular identifiers, was generated. TCRdb passed the PCR reads through MiXCR, listing each CDR3 protein once. Here the sample spans about 470,000 distinct CDR3 sequences, 43% being singletons. This specimen consisted of PBMCs, obtained before TCRalphabeta/CD19-depleted stem cell transplant. These receptors all stem from a girl between 2 and 10 years old with aplastic anemia, due to receive a stem cell transplant.

This clonotype was observed at least ten times. V gene TRBV12-3 or TRBV12-4 combines with J gene TRBJ1-3, with TRBD1 matching 10 bases. J gave up 4 bases and V 10 bases, and 7 bases lay outside the gene matches. The CDR3 length is 14 residues. The CDR3 sequence: CANRQGAGGNTIYF. The CDR3 coding sequence is TGTGCCAACCGACAGGGGGCGGGAGGAAACACCATATATTTT.

The chain has TRBV20-1 and TRBJ2-3; TRBD2 aligns across 14 bases. Trimming at V came to 4 bases and at J to 4 bases, leaving 1 base not matched to a gene. CDR1 is DFQATT, CDR2 SNEGSKA, per germline (reference sequence). The CDR3 is 14 residues long. The CDR3 region is CSAMTSGGADTQYF. CDR3 coding DNA: TGCAGTGCTATGACTAGCGGGGGGGCAGATACGCAGTATTTT.

The sample holds a few counts of this clonotype. V gene TRBV7-9 combines with J gene TRBJ2-3; no firm D call. Per the germline V gene, CDR1 is SEHNR and CDR2 is FQNEAQ (reference sequence). Trimming took 1 base from V and 7 from J, leaving 6 bases between them. CDR3 size: 12 residues. Written as DNA, the CDR3 is TGTGCCAGCAGCTTAGGAGAGAATACGCAGTATTTT. This sequence encodes CASSLGENTQYF.

The gene calls are TRBV10-2 and TRBJ2-1, with 7 positions matching TRBD2. V gave up 8 bases and J gave up 4 bases; unmatched junction bases: 8. Germline-derived CDR1 and CDR2 are WSHSY and SAAADI. CDR3 size: 14 residues. The CDR3 DNA reads TGCGCCAGCCTTAAGGCTAGCGGTTACAATGAGCAGTTCTTC. As protein: CASLKASGYNEQFF.

This clonotype was observed a few times. The rearrangement joins TRBV27 to TRBJ2-7; D possibly corresponds to TRBD2 (5 bases). Trimming cost V 3 bases and J 7 bases, with 13 bases left between them. The CDR3 has 13 residues. The V gene's germline CDR1 is MNHEY and CDR2 SMNVEV (reference sequence). The CDR3: CASSFEGSGEQYF. CDR3 bases: TGTGCCAGCAGTTTCGAGGGTTCGGGGGAGCAGTACTTC.

V and J are TRBV4-1 and TRBJ1-5, with TRBD1 as a possible D gene (6 bases). V was pared by 5 bases and J by 5 bases, with 16 bases between. The CDR3 is 15 residues long. In germline, CDR1 is MGHRA, CDR2 YSYEKL. The CDR3 is CASSSEPGGYQPQHF. The CDR3 bases are TGCGCCAGCAGCTCTGAGCCGGGGGGCTATCAGCCCCAGCATTTT.

A single count supports this clonotype. The CDR3 loop reads CARYEVSTDTQYF. The CDR3 nucleotides read TGTGCCAGATACGAGGTTAGCACAGATACGCAGTATTTT. V usage is TRBV30 and J usage is TRBJ2-3; no definite D call. CDR3 length: 13 amino acids. The germline V and J ends were trimmed by 8 bases and 0 bases, with 12 bases remaining between them. Looked up from germline, CDR1 is GTSNPN and CDR2 is SVGIG (reference sequence). The full variable domain, its missing parts supplied by reference TRBV30 and TRBJ2-3, is SQTIHQWPATLVQPVGSPLSLECTVEGTSNPNLYWYRQAAGRGLQLLFYSVGIGQISSEVPQNLSASRPQDRQFILSSKKLLLSDSGFYLCARYEVSTDTQYFGPGTRLTVL.

The chain combines TRBV6-5 with TRBJ2-1, with D maybe TRBD1 (6 bases). CDR3 length: 15 amino acids. V was trimmed by 0 bases and J by 6 bases, leaving 12 bases between them. CDR1 and CDR2 (germline): MNHEY, SVGAGI. CDR3 DNA: TGTGCCAGCAGTTACTCTGGGGGCATCGGCAATGAGCAGTTCTTC. Its protein is CASSYSGGIGNEQFF.

This clonotype was seen a few times. As DNA, the CDR3 is TGTGCCAGCAGCCCCCTGTCCAGGTCCCTCTCTGGAAACACCATATATTTT. It encodes CASSPLSRSLSGNTIYF. The chain combines TRBV7-6 with TRBJ1-3; D remains ambiguous. Germline CDR1 and CDR2: SGHVS and FNYEAQ. The CDR3 is made up of 17 amino acids. The V end was cut by 5 bases, the J end by 0 bases, with 17 bases between.

Only a few counts were recorded for this clonotype. The chain links TRBV5-1 to TRBJ1-2, with TRBD1 identical over 7 bases. CDR3 length equals 16 residues. The germline gives CDR1 SGHRS, CDR2 YFSETQ. The junction had 13 bases not matched to a gene; V was cut back by 4 bases and J by 4 bases. In DNA form, the CDR3 reads TGCGCCAGCAGCACCCACCCGACAGGGCTGGGCTATGGCTACACCTTC. Translation gives CASSTHPTGLGYGYTF.

About this clonotype itself: A much bigger clone sits one base away, suggesting this may be a read error. J is TRBJ2-1 and V is TRBV6-2 or TRBV6-3, with D perhaps being TRBD1 or TRBD2 (5 bases each). The CDR3 is 16 residues long. V was cut by 2 bases and J by 9 bases, with 20 bases left in between. CDR1 MNHEY and CDR2 SVGEGT come from the germline V gene. The CDR3: CASSYVDGAAPVEQFF. CDR3 DNA: TGTGCCAGCAGTTACGTTGACGGGGCAGCCCCTGTTGAGCAGTTCTTC.

The V gene is TRBV20-1, the J gene TRBJ2-3; 9 bases line up with TRBD2. This CDR3 is built from 15 residues. From germline, CDR1 is DFQATT and CDR2 SNEGSKA (reference sequence). The V gene end was trimmed by 3 bases and the J gene end by 2 bases; junction bases not matched to a gene: 6. In DNA form, the CDR3 reads TGCAGTGCTAGGTCCAGCGGGGGGTCCACAGATACGCAGTATTTT. Its protein is CSARSSGGSTDTQYF.

This rearrangement joins TRBV5-1 to TRBJ2-7; 7 nucleotides line up with TRBD1. This CDR3 has 16 residues. The trim removed 1 base at V and 3 bases at J, leaving 10 bases unmatched. CDR1 and CDR2 from the germline V gene are SGHRS and YFSETQ. CDR3 protein: CASSLTGTAYNYEQYF. The CDR3 nucleotides are TGCGCCAGCAGCTTGACCGGGACAGCTTATAACTACGAGCAGTACTTC.

This clonotype came up many times. DNA for the CDR3: TGCAGTGCTAGAGATCAGGACAATGAGCAGTTCTTC. It is translated as CSARDQDNEQFF. The chain employs TRBV20-1 and TRBJ2-1; D unclear. Germline V CDR1 and CDR2: DFQATT, SNEGSKA (reference sequence). The CDR3 totals 12 residues. The V gene lost 0 bases and the J gene lost 5 bases, with 5 bases spanning the gap.

This clonotype came up many times. The chain couples TRBV20-1 to TRBJ2-3; D may be TRBD1 (7 bases). Trimming removed 2 bases from V and 2 bases from J, with 14 bases in between. Germline V gene sequence: CDR1 DFQATT, CDR2 SNEGSKA (reference sequence). The CDR3 covers 15 residues. The CDR3 nucleotides are TGCAGTGCTAGAAAGGAGGGGGCGGACACAGATACGCAGTATTTT. It translates to CSARKEGADTDTQYF.

This clonotype was seen only a few times. The rearrangement joins TRBV12-3 or TRBV12-4 to TRBJ2-3; 8 nucleotides agree with TRBD2. Trimming at V came to 4 bases and at J to 0 bases, leaving 3 bases not matched to a gene. The CDR3 spans 15 residues. CDR3: CASSSSGPSTDTQYF. The CDR3 DNA reads TGTGCCAGCAGTTCTAGCGGGCCTAGCACAGATACGCAGTATTTT.

There are many counts of this clonotype. V and J are TRBV3-1 and TRBJ2-4; possibly TRBD2 for D (6 bases). This CDR3 contains 16 residues. The germline CDR1 and CDR2 sequences are LGHDT and YNNKEL (reference sequence). Trimming cost V 4 bases and J 1 base, with 14 bases left between them. CDR3 DNA sequence: TGTGCCAGCAGCCCCGGCGGGGCCCGGGCCAAAAACATTCAGTACTTC. This gives the protein CASSPGGARAKNIQYF.

The V and J genes are TRBV7-2 and TRBJ2-3; 8 bases fit TRBD2. Germline CDR1 is SGHTA and CDR2 is FQGNSA. CDR3 size: 17 residues. Trimming cost V 5 bases and J 0 bases; bases outside gene matches: 10. CDR3 in DNA: TGTGCCAGCAGCCCCATATCGACTAGCGTTAGCACAGATACGCAGTATTTT. It encodes CASSPISTSVSTDTQYF.

The rearrangement joins TRBV20-1 to TRBJ2-3; 11 bases are shared with TRBD2. V lost 0 bases, J lost 2 bases, and 4 bases stayed unmatched. The germline CDR1 and CDR2 sequences are DFQATT and SNEGSKA (reference sequence). This CDR3 region has 16 residues. CDR3 sequence: CSARDSGGALTDTQYF. The CDR3 nucleotides read TGCAGTGCTAGAGATAGCGGGGGGGCCCTCACAGATACGCAGTATTTT.

The rearrangement joins TRBV20-1 to TRBJ2-2, with D possibly called TRBD1 or TRBD2 (5 bases each). The CDR3 contains 15 residues. V shed 8 bases and J shed 1 base, with 17 bases lying between them. CDR1 and CDR2 (germline): DFQATT, SNEGSKA (reference sequence). The DNA of the CDR3 is TGCAGTTACTCAACCGGGACCCAGAACACCGGGGAGCTGTTTTTT. Amino acid sequence: CSYSTGTQNTGELFF.

In this sample, this clonotype turned up a few times. The chain carries TRBV11-2 and TRBJ2-1; 11 bases match TRBD2. The germline V gene has CDR1 SGHAT and CDR2 FQNNGV. V trimming: 5 bases; J trimming: 7 bases; junction bases outside the gene matches: 7. The CDR3 consists of 15 residues. CDR3 coding DNA: TGTGCCAGCAGCACCATACTAGCGGGAGTTAATGAGCAGTTCTTC. This encodes CASSTILAGVNEQFF.

This sequence joins TRBV15 and TRBJ2-1; 8 nucleotides line up with TRBD2. This CDR3 region has 16 residues. Germline V CDR1 and CDR2: LNHNV, YYDKDF (reference sequence). V lost 2 bases to trimming and J lost 10 bases; unmatched junction nucleotides: 13. Here the CDR3 DNA reads TGTGCCACCAGCAGATCCCGGACTAGCCCCTCGGACGAGCAGTTCTTC. Its translation is CATSRSRTSPSDEQFF.

The chain joins TRBV7-8 to TRBJ2-5; D possibly corresponds to TRBD2 (5 bases). Germline assignment: CDR1 SGHVS and CDR2 FQNEAQ. The CDR3 has 13 amino acids. V was pared by 3 bases and J by 5 bases, with 10 bases between. CDR3 sequence reads: CASSFGDLETQYF. DNA of the CDR3: TGTGCCAGCAGCTTCGGGGATCTGGAGACCCAGTACTTC. Variable domain in full (rest from reference TRBV7-8 and TRBJ2-5): GAGVSQSPRYKVAKRGQDVALRCDPISGHVSLFWYQQALGQGPEFLTYFQNEAQLDKSGLPSDRFFAERPEGSVSTLKIQRTQQEDSAVYLCASSFGDLETQYFGPGTRLLVL.

This clonotype was seen just once. The chain combines TRBV6-1 with TRBJ2-7, with 10 bases aligning to TRBD2. CDR3 length equals 15 residues. V was clipped by 5 bases and J by 2 bases; unmatched bases: 6. The germline CDR1 and CDR2 sequences are MNHNS and SASEGT. The CDR3 here is CASSPSGGPTYEQYF. For the CDR3, the DNA is TGTGCCAGCAGTCCTAGCGGGGGCCCCACCTACGAGCAGTACTTC.

This clonotype occurred a few times. The genes are TRBV12-3 or TRBV12-4 and TRBJ2-2; D unclear. The CDR3 is 15 residues long. The ends were cut back, 3 bases at V and 5 bases at J, with 13 bases in the middle. CDR3 sequence (DNA): TGTGCCAGCAGTTTTGGGTATGGGCAAACCGGGGAGCTGTTTTTT. It translates to CASSFGYGQTGELFF.